One sample yielded the 3 T cell receptor beta chains listed below, sequenced in a study of identical twins. MiXCR, run by TCRdb on the 5' RACE reads, gives a single entry per CDR3 protein. The sample lists around 1.7 million distinct CDR3 sequences, more than 30% occurring once. Sequencing used cord blood. These receptors were taken from a newborn girl in good health.

The chain recombines TRBV10-3 with TRBJ2-1; the match to TRBD2 covers 13 bases. The CDR3 is 18 residues long. Germline V lookup: CDR1 ENHRY, CDR2 SYGVKD. V was clipped by 6 bases and J by 1 base; unmatched bases: 9. The CDR3 sequence: CAISLRTSGSGSYNEQFF. CDR3 nucleotides: TGTGCCATCAGCCTCCGGACTAGCGGGAGCGGGTCCTACAATGAGCAGTTCTTC.

Turning to this clonotype: A much bigger clone sits one base away, suggesting this may be a read error. The V and J genes are TRBV2 and TRBJ2-7; perhaps TRBD1 as D (6 bases). This CDR3 contains 15 residues. Looked up from germline, CDR1 is SNHLY and CDR2 is FYNNEI. Between the trimmed V and J ends, which lost 6 bases and 7 bases, there was a span of 22 bases. The CDR3 is CASSRRDKTYNEQYF. The CDR3 DNA sequence: TGTGCCAGCAGCCGCCGGGACAAAACTTACAATGAGCAGTACTTC.

This clonotype was detected a few times. The V call is TRBV20-1, the J call TRBJ2-7, with a tentative D call TRBD2 (6 bases). Trimming took 6 bases from V and 1 from J, leaving 16 bases between them. Germline CDR1 DFQATT, CDR2 SNEGSKA (reference sequence). The CDR3 covers 14 residues. The CDR3 DNA sequence: TGCAGTGCCCTCGGAAGCGGGCCATCCTACGAGCAGTACTTC. This translates into CSALGSGPSYEQYF.